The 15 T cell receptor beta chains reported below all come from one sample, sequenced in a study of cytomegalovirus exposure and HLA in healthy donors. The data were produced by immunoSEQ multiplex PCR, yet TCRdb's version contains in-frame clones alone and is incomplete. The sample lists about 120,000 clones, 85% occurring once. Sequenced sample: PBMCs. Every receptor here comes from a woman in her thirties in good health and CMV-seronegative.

The CDR3 nucleotides read TGCGCCAGCAGCCAAGAGCTCGGGGGGTCCGGGGAGCTGTTTTTT. Protein sequence: CASSQELGGSGELFF. The rearrangement joins TRBV4-3 to TRBJ2-2, with 7 bases fitting TRBD2. Looked up from germline, CDR1 is LGHNA and CDR2 is YSLEER. The CDR3 totals 15 residues. The J segment lost 6 bases and the V segment lost 0 bases, leaving 4 bases of the junction unmatched.

The CDR3 nucleotides read TGTGCCAGCAGTGAAGATGGGTTGGCAGGGATCAATCAGCCCCAGCATTTT. It is translated as CASSEDGLAGINQPQHF. This sequence joins TRBV6-1 and TRBJ1-5; possibly TRBD1 for D (5 bases). Germline V gene lookup returns CDR1 MNHNS and CDR2 SASEGT. With 1 base removed from V and 3 bases from J, the gap between germline ends came to 16 bases. This CDR3 is built from 17 residues.

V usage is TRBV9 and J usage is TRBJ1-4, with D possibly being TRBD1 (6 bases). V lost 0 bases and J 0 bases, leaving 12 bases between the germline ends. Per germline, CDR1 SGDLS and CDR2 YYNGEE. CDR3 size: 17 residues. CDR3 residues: CASSVAGGATTNEKLFF. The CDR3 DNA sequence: TGTGCCAGCAGCGTAGCGGGGGGCGCCACAACTAATGAAAAACTGTTTTTT.

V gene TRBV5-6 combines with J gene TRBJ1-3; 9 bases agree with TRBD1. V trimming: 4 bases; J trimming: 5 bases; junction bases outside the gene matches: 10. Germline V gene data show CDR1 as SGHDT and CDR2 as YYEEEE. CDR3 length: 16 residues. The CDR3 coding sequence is TGTGCCAGCAGCGCCGATACAGGGGGCGGGAGAAACACCATATATTTT. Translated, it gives CASSADTGGGRNTIYF.

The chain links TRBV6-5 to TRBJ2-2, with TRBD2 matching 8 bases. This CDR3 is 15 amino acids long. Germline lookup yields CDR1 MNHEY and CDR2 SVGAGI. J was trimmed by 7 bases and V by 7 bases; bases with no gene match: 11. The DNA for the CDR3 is TGTGCCAGCACCAGAAAACCCGGGAGGGTCGGGGAGCTGTTTTTT. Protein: CASTRKPGRVGELFF.

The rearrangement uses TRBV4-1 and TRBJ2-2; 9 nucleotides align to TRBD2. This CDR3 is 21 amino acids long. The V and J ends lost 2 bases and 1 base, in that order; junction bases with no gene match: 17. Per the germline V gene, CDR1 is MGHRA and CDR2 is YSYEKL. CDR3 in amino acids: CASSQRKGSGGLFLNTGELFF. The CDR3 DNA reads TGCGCCAGCAGCCAACGTAAGGGTAGCGGGGGCCTCTTCTTGAACACCGGGGAGCTGTTTTTT.

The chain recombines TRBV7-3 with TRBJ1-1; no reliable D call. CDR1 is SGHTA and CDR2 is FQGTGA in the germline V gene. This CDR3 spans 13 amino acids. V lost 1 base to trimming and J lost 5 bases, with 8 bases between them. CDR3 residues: CASSLNSGTEAFF. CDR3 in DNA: TGTGCCAGCAGCTTAAACAGCGGTACTGAAGCTTTCTTT.

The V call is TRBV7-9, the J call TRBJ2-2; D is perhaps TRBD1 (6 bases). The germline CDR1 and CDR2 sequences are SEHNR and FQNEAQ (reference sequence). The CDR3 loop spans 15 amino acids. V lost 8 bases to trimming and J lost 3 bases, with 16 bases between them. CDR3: CASAFSGADTGELFF. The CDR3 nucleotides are TGTGCCAGCGCCTTCTCAGGGGCAGACACCGGGGAGCTGTTTTTT.

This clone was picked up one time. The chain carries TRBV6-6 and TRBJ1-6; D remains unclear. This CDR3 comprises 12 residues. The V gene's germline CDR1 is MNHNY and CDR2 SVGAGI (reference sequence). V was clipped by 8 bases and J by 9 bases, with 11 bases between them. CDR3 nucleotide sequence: TGTGCCAGCGGGGAGGGAATTTCACCCCTCCACTTT. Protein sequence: CASGEGISPLHF.

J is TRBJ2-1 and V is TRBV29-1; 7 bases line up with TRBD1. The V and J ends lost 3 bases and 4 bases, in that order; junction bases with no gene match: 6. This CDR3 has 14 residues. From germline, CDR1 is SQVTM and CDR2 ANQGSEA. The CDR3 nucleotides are TGCAGCGTTGACCTGACAGGGATGTACAATGAGCAGTTCTTC. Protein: CSVDLTGMYNEQFF.

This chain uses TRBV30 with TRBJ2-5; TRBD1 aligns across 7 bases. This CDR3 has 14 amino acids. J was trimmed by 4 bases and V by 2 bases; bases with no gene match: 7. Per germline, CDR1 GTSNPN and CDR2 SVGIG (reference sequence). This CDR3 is CAWSPDRVGETQYF. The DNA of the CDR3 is TGTGCCTGGAGTCCCGACAGGGTTGGAGAGACCCAGTACTTC. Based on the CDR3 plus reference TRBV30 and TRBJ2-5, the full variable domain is SQTIHQWPATLVQPVGSPLSLECTVEGTSNPNLYWYRQAAGRGLQLLFYSVGIGQISSEVPQNLSASRPQDRQFILSSKKLLLSDSGFYLCAWSPDRVGETQYFGPGTRLLVL.

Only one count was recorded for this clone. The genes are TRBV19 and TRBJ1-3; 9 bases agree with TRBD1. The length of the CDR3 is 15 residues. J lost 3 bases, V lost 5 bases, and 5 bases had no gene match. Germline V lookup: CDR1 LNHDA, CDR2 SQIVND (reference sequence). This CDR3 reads CASSEQGARGNTIYF. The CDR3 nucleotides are TGTGCCAGTAGTGAACAGGGGGCGCGTGGAAACACCATATATTTT. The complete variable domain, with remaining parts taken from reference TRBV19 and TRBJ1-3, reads DGGITQSPKYLFRKEGQNVTLSCEQNLNHDAMYWYRQDPGQGLRLIYYSQIVNDFQKGDIAEGYSVSREKKESFPLTVTSAQKNPTAFYLCASSEQGARGNTIYFGEGSWLTVV.

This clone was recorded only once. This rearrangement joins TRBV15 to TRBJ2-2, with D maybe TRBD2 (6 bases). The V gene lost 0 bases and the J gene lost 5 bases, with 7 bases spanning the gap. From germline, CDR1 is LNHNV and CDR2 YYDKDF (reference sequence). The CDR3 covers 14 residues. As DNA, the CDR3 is TGTGCCACCAGCAGAGATCGGGGGACCGGGGAGCTGTTTTTT. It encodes CATSRDRGTGELFF.

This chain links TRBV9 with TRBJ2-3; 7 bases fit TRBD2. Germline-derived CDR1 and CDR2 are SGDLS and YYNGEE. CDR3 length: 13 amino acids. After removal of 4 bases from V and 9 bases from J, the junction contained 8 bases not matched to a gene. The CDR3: CASSRAGLETQYF. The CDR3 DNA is TGTGCCAGCAGCCGAGCGGGGCTCGAGACGCAGTATTTT.

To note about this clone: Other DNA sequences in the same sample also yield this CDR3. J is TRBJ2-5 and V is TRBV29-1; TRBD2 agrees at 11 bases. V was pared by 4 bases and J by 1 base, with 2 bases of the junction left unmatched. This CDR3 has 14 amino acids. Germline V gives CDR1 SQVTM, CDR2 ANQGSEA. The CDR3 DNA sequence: TGCAGCGTTGCCGGGACTAGCGGCCAAGAGACCCAGTACTTC. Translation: CSVAGTSGQETQYF.